This is a list of T cell receptor beta chains from one sample in a study of T-cell memory formation after mild COVID-19. TCRdb reprocessed the 5' RACE reads via MiXCR and lists one record per CDR3 protein. The sample holds hundreds of thousands of distinct CDR3 sequences, 20% to 25% seen once. The sample consisted of PBMCs or a T cell subset sorted from them (not recorded which). The receptors derive from an adult woman who had mild COVID-19 (a few samples of this study predate the infection). Cell type and time point are not known. CDR3s include the opening cysteine and the closing phenylalanine or tryptophan. A D gene is named only where the DNA matches it firmly. Size is omitted from some rows. Given values are once, few, many or a class for expanded clones.

D gene: NA
clone size: NA
J gene: TRBJ2-4
V gene: TRBV12-5
CDR3 DNA: TGTGCTAGTGGTTTAACCGTGGACTTAGCCAAAAACATTCAGTACTTC
CDR3 protein: CASGLTVDLAKNIQYF

D gene: TRBD2
clone size: NA
J gene: TRBJ2-7
V gene: TRBV11-2
CDR3 DNA: TGTGCCAGCAGCTTCGCCGGGACTAGCGGCTACGAGCAGTACTTC
CDR3 protein: CASSFAGTSGYEQYF

D gene: NA
clone size: NA
J gene: TRBJ1-2
V gene: TRBV7-3
CDR3 DNA: TGTGCCAGCAGCTTAACGGGCAGGGAGCTTGATGGCTACACCTTC
CDR3 protein: CASSLTGRELDGYTF

D gene: NA
clone size: NA
J gene: TRBJ2-1
V gene: TRBV5-1
CDR3 DNA: TGCGCCAGCAGCGCGACCGGGACTGGGGACAATGAGCAGTTCTTC
CDR3 protein: CASSATGTGDNEQFF

D gene: TRBD2
clone size: NA
J gene: TRBJ2-2
V gene: TRBV12-3/TRBV12-4
CDR3 DNA: TGTGCCAGCAGTTCGGGACTAGCGCGCACCGGGGAGCTGTTTTTT
CDR3 protein: CASSSGLARTGELFF

D gene: NA
clone size: NA
J gene: TRBJ2-2
V gene: TRBV20-1
CDR3 DNA: TGCAGTGCTAGACCCCGAGAAACCGGGGAGCTGTTTTTT
CDR3 protein: CSARPRETGELFF

D gene: NA
clone size: NA
J gene: TRBJ1-5
V gene: TRBV29-1
CDR3 DNA: TGCAGCGTTGCTGACGGGAGCAATCAGCCCCAGCATTTT
CDR3 protein: CSVADGSNQPQHF

D gene: NA
clone size: few
J gene: TRBJ2-7
V gene: TRBV4-2
CDR3 DNA: TGTGCCAGCAGCCAAGGCGGGTCAACTTTCACTAGAACCTACGAGCAGTACTTC
CDR3 protein: CASSQGGSTFTRTYEQYF

D gene: NA
clone size: NA
J gene: TRBJ1-4
V gene: TRBV5-8
CDR3 DNA: TGTGCCAGCAGTTCCAAGCCCCCGACTGAAAAACTGTTTTTT
CDR3 protein: CASSSKPPTEKLFF

D gene: NA
clone size: many
J gene: TRBJ1-1
V gene: TRBV6-1
CDR3 DNA: TGTGCCAGCAGTGAAGAGGTGAACACTGAAGCTTTCTTT
CDR3 protein: CASSEEVNTEAFF

D gene: TRBD2
clone size: NA
J gene: TRBJ2-1
V gene: TRBV7-8
CDR3 DNA: TGTGCCAGCAGCAAATTGGCCCTGACTAGCGGGGCTTACAATGAGCAGTTCTTC
CDR3 protein: CASSKLALTSGAYNEQFF

D gene: TRBD1
clone size: few
J gene: TRBJ2-3
V gene: TRBV4-1
CDR3 DNA: TGCGCCAGCAGCCAAGTCGCGGACAGGGGTGGGACAGATACGCAGTATTTT
CDR3 protein: CASSQVADRGGTDTQYF

D gene: NA
clone size: few
J gene: TRBJ2-1
V gene: TRBV6-6
CDR3 DNA: TGTGCCAGCAGTTCCTCTCGCTCCTACAATGAGCAGTTCTTC
CDR3 protein: CASSSSRSYNEQFF

D gene: NA
clone size: NA
J gene: TRBJ2-2
V gene: TRBV29-1
CDR3 DNA: TGCAGCGTTGAATTAGGGGGCACCGGGGAGCTGTTTTTT
CDR3 protein: CSVELGGTGELFF

D gene: NA
clone size: NA
J gene: TRBJ1-4
V gene: TRBV5-5
CDR3 DNA: TGTGCCAGCAGCTTGGGTCCGCCGAATGAAAAACTGTTTTTT
CDR3 protein: CASSLGPPNEKLFF

D gene: TRBD2
clone size: NA
J gene: TRBJ2-3
V gene: TRBV12-3/TRBV12-4
CDR3 DNA: TGTGCCAGCAGTTTTCGGGCGGGGGTTCTCACAGATACGCAGTATTTT
CDR3 protein: CASSFRAGVLTDTQYF

D gene: TRBD1
clone size: NA
J gene: TRBJ1-1
V gene: TRBV7-9
CDR3 DNA: TGTGCCAGCAGCCGGACAGGGGAGAACACTGAAGCTTTCTTT
CDR3 protein: CASSRTGENTEAFF

D gene: NA
clone size: NA
J gene: TRBJ2-1
V gene: TRBV20-1
CDR3 DNA: TGCAGTGCTAGAATGAAGGCCCACGTCAGGGAGCAGTTCTTC
CDR3 protein: CSARMKAHVREQFF

D gene: NA
clone size: NA
J gene: TRBJ2-4
V gene: TRBV5-4
CDR3 DNA: TGTGCCAGCAGTTTCTCGGGCAACAAAAACATTCAGTACTTC
CDR3 protein: CASSFSGNKNIQYF

D gene: NA
clone size: NA
J gene: TRBJ2-2
V gene: TRBV7-2
CDR3 DNA: TGTGCCAGCAGCTATAGGACCTCGACGGGGACCGGGGAGCTGTTTTTT
CDR3 protein: CASSYRTSTGTGELFF

D gene: NA
clone size: many
J gene: TRBJ1-5
V gene: TRBV23-1
CDR3 DNA: TGCGCCAGCACCCCCTCCGCTGGGGTTCAGCCCCAGCATTTT
CDR3 protein: CASTPSAGVQPQHF

D gene: TRBD1
clone size: NA
J gene: TRBJ2-7
V gene: TRBV3-1
CDR3 DNA: TGTGCCAGCAGCCAAGCGGGACAGGGGCGGTACGAGCAGTACTTC
CDR3 protein: CASSQAGQGRYEQYF

D gene: TRBD1
clone size: few
J gene: TRBJ2-3
V gene: TRBV5-1
CDR3 DNA: TGCGCCAGCAGCCCGGGACAGAGAGTCACAGATACGCAGTATTTT
CDR3 protein: CASSPGQRVTDTQYF

D gene: TRBD2
clone size: NA
J gene: TRBJ2-7
V gene: TRBV2
CDR3 DNA: TGTGCCAGCAGTGTAGTAGCGGGGGCTGCGGAGCAGTACTTC
CDR3 protein: CASSVVAGAAEQYF

D gene: TRBD2
clone size: NA
J gene: TRBJ2-1
V gene: TRBV7-2
CDR3 DNA: TGTGCCAGCAGGGGGACTAGCGGCTCCTACAATGAGCAGTTCTTC
CDR3 protein: CASRGTSGSYNEQFF

D gene: TRBD2
clone size: NA
J gene: TRBJ2-7
V gene: TRBV5-1
CDR3 DNA: TGCGCCAGCAGGGGAATAGCGGGGGGACCCGAGCAGTACTTC
CDR3 protein: CASRGIAGGPEQYF

D gene: NA
clone size: NA
J gene: TRBJ1-1
V gene: TRBV5-1
CDR3 DNA: TGCGCCAGCAGTCAACAGGGCTCTGAAGCTTTCTTT
CDR3 protein: CASSQQGSEAFF

D gene: NA
clone size: NA
J gene: TRBJ1-6
V gene: TRBV5-1
CDR3 DNA: TGCGCCAGCAGCCGCCAGACAGGTGATTCCTATAATTCACCCCTCCACTTT
CDR3 protein: CASSRQTGDSYNSPLHF

D gene: TRBD2
clone size: few
J gene: TRBJ2-1
V gene: TRBV6-2/TRBV6-3
CDR3 DNA: TGTGCCAGCATTAGGGATCCCGTGCGGGGGGGCCTTTACAATGAGCAGTTCTTC
CDR3 protein: CASIRDPVRGGLYNEQFF

D gene: NA
clone size: NA
J gene: TRBJ2-3
V gene: TRBV7-9
CDR3 DNA: TGTGCCAGCAGCTTAGAAGCCGGCCTCCATACGCAGTATTTT
CDR3 protein: CASSLEAGLHTQYF

D gene: NA
clone size: NA
J gene: TRBJ1-6
V gene: TRBV5-1
CDR3 DNA: TGCGCCAGCAGCCAGTCGGCTCTTGTGAATTCACCCCTCCACTTT
CDR3 protein: CASSQSALVNSPLHF

D gene: NA
clone size: few
J gene: TRBJ2-3
V gene: TRBV27
CDR3 DNA: TGTGCCAGCAGTTTATCGAGGCAGGCCTACACAGATACGCAGTATTTT
CDR3 protein: CASSLSRQAYTDTQYF

D gene: TRBD2
clone size: few
J gene: TRBJ2-1
V gene: TRBV5-1
CDR3 DNA: TGCGCCAGCAGCTCACGAAAGACGACTAGCGGGAGGGCCAATGAGCAGTTCTTC
CDR3 protein: CASSSRKTTSGRANEQFF

D gene: TRBD1
clone size: few
J gene: TRBJ1-2
V gene: TRBV25-1
CDR3 DNA: TGTGCCAGCAGTGAAAGGAAGACGGACAGGGGTGGCGGCTACACCTTC
CDR3 protein: CASSERKTDRGGGYTF

D gene: TRBD1
clone size: few
J gene: TRBJ1-2
V gene: TRBV7-2
CDR3 DNA: TGTGCCAGCAGCTTAACAGGGGGCGCCAACTATGGCTACACCTTC
CDR3 protein: CASSLTGGANYGYTF

D gene: TRBD1
clone size: NA
J gene: TRBJ1-5
V gene: TRBV15
CDR3 DNA: TGTGCCACCAGCAGAGACCGGACAGGGGAGCAGCCCCAGCATTTT
CDR3 protein: CATSRDRTGEQPQHF

D gene: TRBD1
clone size: few
J gene: TRBJ2-7
V gene: TRBV4-1
CDR3 DNA: TGCGCCAGCAGCCAGACCCGGACAGGGTCCGGCGACGAGCAGTACTTC
CDR3 protein: CASSQTRTGSGDEQYF

D gene: NA
clone size: few
J gene: TRBJ2-7
V gene: TRBV6-6
CDR3 DNA: TGTGCCAGCAGTTACTCTCAGGCGAACTCCTACGAGCAGTACTTC
CDR3 protein: CASSYSQANSYEQYF

D gene: NA
clone size: few
J gene: TRBJ2-5
V gene: TRBV7-2
CDR3 DNA: TGTGCCAGCAGCCAGGGGATGTTGGGGCGGGAGACCCAGTACTTC
CDR3 protein: CASSQGMLGRETQYF

D gene: TRBD1
clone size: NA
J gene: TRBJ2-7
V gene: TRBV5-1
CDR3 DNA: TGCGCCAGCAGCTACTCAGCCGGGACAGGGGGCGACTACGAGCAGTACTTC
CDR3 protein: CASSYSAGTGGDYEQYF

D gene: NA
clone size: many
J gene: TRBJ2-4
V gene: TRBV25-1
CDR3 DNA: TGTGCCAGCAGTGAGGCCATCCCGGACAGCGCCAAAAACATTCAGTACTTC
CDR3 protein: CASSEAIPDSAKNIQYF

D gene: TRBD1
clone size: few
J gene: TRBJ2-3
V gene: TRBV18
CDR3 DNA: TGTGCCAGTCGCCGGGACAGGGGAAGCACAGATACGCAGTATTTT
CDR3 protein: CASRRDRGSTDTQYF

D gene: TRBD2
clone size: NA
J gene: TRBJ2-5
V gene: TRBV4-1
CDR3 DNA: TGCGCCAGCAGCCAAGATCCTCCAAGCGGGGGCCAAGAGACCCAGTACTTC
CDR3 protein: CASSQDPPSGGQETQYF

D gene: NA
clone size: few
J gene: TRBJ2-6
V gene: TRBV7-2
CDR3 DNA: TGTGCCAGCAGCTTAGGCGGGCAGGCCGTAGAAGTCCTGACTTTC
CDR3 protein: CASSLGGQAVEVLTF

D gene: TRBD1
clone size: NA
J gene: TRBJ2-1
V gene: TRBV12-3/TRBV12-4
CDR3 DNA: TGTGCCAGCACCCTCAGGGACAGCGACAATGAGCAGTTCTTC
CDR3 protein: CASTLRDSDNEQFF

D gene: NA
clone size: NA
J gene: TRBJ1-2
V gene: TRBV12-3/TRBV12-4
CDR3 DNA: TGTGCCAGCACCCCCCGGGCAGGTGGAGACTATGGCTACACCTTC
CDR3 protein: CASTPRAGGDYGYTF

D gene: NA
clone size: NA
J gene: TRBJ1-3
V gene: TRBV7-2
CDR3 DNA: TGTGCCAGCAGCTTGGAGGGAGAATTCGGAAACACCATATATTTT
CDR3 protein: CASSLEGEFGNTIYF

D gene: NA
clone size: NA
J gene: TRBJ1-3
V gene: TRBV21-1
CDR3 DNA: TGTGCCAGCAGCAAAGCTTTTCCAGGGGCGATCTCTGGAAACACCATATATTTT
CDR3 protein: CASSKAFPGAISGNTIYF

D gene: NA
clone size: few
J gene: TRBJ1-1
V gene: TRBV20-1
CDR3 DNA: TGCAGTGCTAGGGACCAGCGGGGGAACACTGAAGCTTTCTTT
CDR3 protein: CSARDQRGNTEAFF